This TCR beta chain was sequenced in a study of OX40 agonist ivuxolimab in advanced cancers. Across the whole study: Dose-escalation patients suffered from hepatocellular carcinoma, melanoma, renal cell or head and neck cancer.

V dropped 4 bases and J dropped 2 bases, with 11 bases sitting between them. This CDR3 is 14 amino acids long. Germline V gene sequence: CDR1 SNHLY, CDR2 FYNNEI. Repertoires were generated with immunoSEQ multiplex PCR, while TCRdb's copy carries only in-frame clones and drops some. This table has 100,000 or so clones, approximately 90% appearing once. The cohort excluded patients with autoimmune disease history or systemic immunosuppression. The receptor's source is an adult with an advanced solid tumor such as melanoma, head and neck, liver or kidney cancer. The sequencing used CD4+ or CD8+ T cells sorted from blood, collected in a trial of the OX40 agonist ivuxolimab. V gene TRBV2 combines with J gene TRBJ1-1; D ambiguous. CDR3 DNA: TGTGCCAGCAGTGGAAGTCAGGCTAACACTGAAGCTTTCTTT. Its protein product is CASSGSQANTEAFF.